These 22 T cell receptor beta chains share one sample of origin, sequenced in a study of blood T cell repertoires in COVID-19. This table comes from immunoSEQ multiplex PCR, and its TCRdb copy is limited to in-frame clones, with some not included. There are about 250,000 clones in the sample; 80% to 90% occur only once, and over 2% lies in the top ten. Sequencing used PBMCs or T cells enriched from blood (not recorded which). Source of these receptors: a young woman who had recovered from COVID-19.

With respect to this clone: Sequence at one end of the junction differs from germline and may be a read error. The V and J genes are TRBV7-7 and TRBJ2-7; 10 bases are shared with TRBD1. The CDR3 runs to 15 residues. The V gene's germline CDR1 is SSHAT and CDR2 FNYEAQ (reference sequence). Here the CDR3 reads CASSLGQGVSYEQYF. CDR3 coding DNA: TGTGCTAGCAGCCTCGGACAGGGGGTAAGCTACGAGCAGTACTTC.

The J gene is TRBJ2-7, the V gene TRBV7-2; 12 bases line up with TRBD2. CDR3 size: 16 residues. V lost 1 base, J lost 2 bases, and 3 bases stayed unmatched. Germline loops: CDR1 SGHTA, CDR2 FQGNSA. The CDR3 protein is CASSLGASGGAYEQYF. Here the CDR3 DNA reads TGTGCCAGCAGCTTAGGGGCTAGCGGGGGGGCCTACGAGCAGTACTTC.

The J gene is TRBJ1-5, the V gene TRBV4-1; D is unresolved. Germline V gene sequence: CDR1 MGHRA, CDR2 YSYEKL. V lost 4 bases and J 7 bases, leaving 11 bases between the germline ends. The CDR3 runs to 13 residues. The CDR3 region has the DNA TGCGCCAGCAGCCGATTGGGAGGCCAGCCCCAGCATTTT. Translation: CASSRLGGQPQHF.

CDR3 sequence reads: CSVSDGTDFYEQYF. CDR3 nucleotide sequence: TGCAGCGTCTCGGACGGGACAGATTTTTACGAGCAGTACTTC. The chain carries TRBV29-1 and TRBJ2-7, with TRBD1 matching over 7 bases. From germline, CDR1 is SQVTM and CDR2 ANQGSEA. The CDR3 has 14 residues. Losses at the gene ends were 6 bases for V and 4 bases for J; bases not matched to a gene: 12.

The genes are TRBV19 and TRBJ1-1; D perhaps matches TRBD1 (5 bases). Germline V gene data show CDR1 as LNHDA and CDR2 as SQIVND (reference sequence). Trimming took 3 bases from V and 0 from J, leaving 8 bases between them. CDR3 size: 14 residues. Written as DNA, the CDR3 is TGTGCCAGTAGTATCTCGGGGGTGAACACTGAAGCTTTCTTT. This codes for CASSISGVNTEAFF.

This clone has only one observation. Other DNA variants within this sample encode the same CDR3. This chain uses TRBV24-1 with TRBJ1-4; D ambiguous. Germline CDR1 is KGHDR and CDR2 is SFDVKD. V was cut by 5 bases and J by 6 bases, with 6 bases left in between. The CDR3 runs to 12 residues. The CDR3 DNA reads TGTGCCACCAGTGGGCATGATGAAAAACTGTTTTTT. Translated, it gives CATSGHDEKLFF.

CDR3 sequence (DNA): TGCGCCAGCAGCCCAGGGGCGGATACGCAGTATTTT. Its protein product is CASSPGADTQYF. This sequence joins TRBV5-1 and TRBJ2-3; D is perhaps TRBD1 (6 bases). CDR3 length equals 12 residues. Germline V gene sequence: CDR1 SGHRS, CDR2 YFSETQ. Trimming left V 4 bases short and J 6 bases short, with 9 bases between.

The chain links TRBV7-2 to TRBJ2-5; 12 nucleotides line up with TRBD2. The junction had 8 bases not matched to a gene; V was cut back by 5 bases and J by 10 bases. The V gene's germline CDR1 is SGHTA and CDR2 FQGNSA. The CDR3 extends over 14 amino acids. In nucleotides, the CDR3 is TGTGCCAGCAGCCAGACTAGCGGGGGCTTGAGCCAGTACTTC. It is translated as CASSQTSGGLSQYF.

This clone was found once. This rearrangement joins TRBV6-5 to TRBJ2-7, with D possibly TRBD2 on 5 matching bases. CDR3 length equals 14 residues. Germline values: CDR1 MNHEY, CDR2 SVGAGI. The ends were cut back, 7 bases at V and 0 bases at J, with 13 bases in the middle. The CDR3 loop is CASTSSRGSYEQYF. In DNA form, the CDR3 reads TGTGCCAGCACCTCAAGCCGGGGCTCCTACGAGCAGTACTTC.

This clone appeared once. This chain connects TRBV28 to TRBJ1-2, with D perhaps TRBD1 (6 bases). CDR1 is MDHEN and CDR2 is SYDVKM in the germline V gene. With 3 bases removed from V and 4 bases from J, the gap between germline ends came to 12 bases. There are 14 residues in the CDR3. In nucleotides, the CDR3 is TGTGCCAGCAGTTTCGGGGGGCTCGGCTATGGCTACACCTTC. It yields the protein CASSFGGLGYGYTF.

The gene calls are TRBV12-3 or TRBV12-4 and TRBJ1-2, with 8 bases lining up with TRBD1. The CDR3 spans 13 residues. V trimming: 5 bases; J trimming: 7 bases; junction bases outside the gene matches: 6. The CDR3 loop reads CASSKDRVGGYTF. The CDR3 DNA is TGTGCCAGCAGTAAGGACAGGGTCGGTGGCTACACCTTC.

This clone occurred a few times. The V call is TRBV7-9, the J call TRBJ1-5, with 10 bases lining up with TRBD1. This CDR3 comprises 14 residues. Germline CDR1 SEHNR, CDR2 FQNEAQ (reference sequence). With V trimmed by 8 bases and J by 0 bases, 1 base remained unmatched. The CDR3 bases are TGTGCCAGCGGGACAGGGGATAGCAATCAGCCCCAGCATTTT. Translation: CASGTGDSNQPQHF.

The chain carries TRBV11-2 and TRBJ1-5, with D uncertain. CDR3 length: 14 residues. Germline loops: CDR1 SGHAT, CDR2 FQNNGV. Trimming pared 0 bases from V and 11 bases from J, leaving 14 bases between. CDR3 nucleotides: TGTGCCAGCAGCTTAGATCGAGGGTCCGGAGCCCAGCATTTT. Amino acids: CASSLDRGSGAQHF.

V and J are TRBV7-9 and TRBJ1-2; 8 nucleotides match TRBD1. CDR1 and CDR2 from the germline V gene are SEHNR and FQNEAQ (reference sequence). The trim removed 3 bases at V and 4 bases at J, leaving 4 bases unmatched. The CDR3 loop spans 14 amino acids. CDR3 nucleotide sequence: TGTGCCAGCAGCTTTGGACAGGGCGGCTATGGCTACACCTTC. This translates into CASSFGQGGYGYTF.

The chain couples TRBV7-2 to TRBJ1-3, with 10 bases matching TRBD1. Per the germline V gene, CDR1 is SGHTA and CDR2 is FQGNSA. CDR3 length equals 16 residues. V trimming: 5 bases; J trimming: 5 bases; junction bases outside the gene matches: 9. The CDR3 spells CASSPRADRGRNTIYF. CDR3 DNA: TGTGCCAGCAGCCCCCGCGCCGACAGGGGGCGAAACACCATATATTTT.

A single count supports this clone. The chain links TRBV5-1 to TRBJ1-1, with D perhaps TRBD1 (5 bases). The CDR3 consists of 12 residues. V lost 7 bases, J lost 5 bases, and 12 bases lay in between. The V gene's germline CDR1 is SGHRS and CDR2 YFSETQ. The CDR3 sequence: CASATSGTEAFF. DNA of the CDR3: TGCGCCAGCGCTACTTCAGGGACTGAAGCTTTCTTT.

The chain couples TRBV12-3 or TRBV12-4 to TRBJ1-6; D is perhaps TRBD1 (5 bases). This CDR3 contains 12 residues. Trimming left V 6 bases short and J 10 bases short, with 10 bases between. CDR3 region: CASSVAGSPLHF. CDR3 nucleotide sequence: TGTGCCAGCAGCGTAGCAGGGTCACCCCTCCACTTT.

On this clone itself: In the same sample, other DNA sequences code for this CDR3. V usage is TRBV10-3 and J usage is TRBJ2-2; a weak D match, TRBD1 (6 bases). Germline lookup yields CDR1 ENHRY and CDR2 SYGVKD. The CDR3 has 15 amino acids. The V end was cut by 10 bases, the J end by 1 base, with 16 bases between. The CDR3 sequence: CATRDRGGNTGELFF. For the CDR3, the DNA is TGTGCCACTCGAGACAGAGGGGGGAACACCGGGGAGCTGTTTTTT.

The chain combines TRBV5-6 with TRBJ2-1; D is possibly TRBD1 (5 bases). The V gene lost 2 bases and the J gene lost 5 bases, with 14 bases spanning the gap. The CDR3 is made up of 15 amino acids. Per the germline V gene, CDR1 is SGHDT and CDR2 is YYEEEE. The CDR3 DNA follows: TGTGCCAGCAGCTTTCGGCAGGGTCTGAACAATGAGCAGTTCTTC. This encodes CASSFRQGLNNEQFF.

The V and J genes are TRBV19 and TRBJ2-2, with 10 bases identical to TRBD2. The CDR3 has 17 amino acids. Germline V gives CDR1 LNHDA, CDR2 SQIVND (reference sequence). V was clipped by 7 bases and J by 4 bases; unmatched bases: 12. The CDR3: CASIEGTGLARTGELFF. The CDR3 DNA is TGTGCCAGTATCGAAGGGACGGGACTAGCGCGCACCGGGGAGCTGTTTTTT.

The J gene is TRBJ2-3, the V gene TRBV5-6, with 7 bases aligning to TRBD2. This CDR3 contains 17 residues. CDR1 SGHDT and CDR2 YYEEEE come from the germline V gene. V shed 3 bases, J shed 0 bases, and the junction held 10 bases outside the gene matches. This CDR3 is CASSWGRAASSTDTQYF. The CDR3 bases are TGTGCCAGCAGCTGGGGGAGGGCAGCTAGCAGCACAGATACGCAGTATTTT. Full variable domain (remainder filled in from reference TRBV5-6 and TRBJ2-3): DAGVTQSPTHLIKTRGQQVTLRCSPKSGHDTVSWYQQALGQGPQFIFQYYEEEERQRGNFPDRFSGHQFPNYSSELNVNALLLGDSALYLCASSWGRAASSTDTQYFGPGTRLTVL.

The CDR3 spells CASSQVRVPVFPGQKLIVYEQYF. DNA for the CDR3: TGTGCCAGCAGCCAAGTGCGGGTGCCCGTTTTCCCGGGACAGAAGTTAATCGTCTACGAGCAGTACTTC. The rearrangement uses TRBV14 and TRBJ2-7; TRBD1 matches 7 bases. The trim removed 1 base at V and 3 bases at J, leaving 30 bases unmatched. This CDR3 contains 23 residues. Germline CDR1 SGHDN, CDR2 FVKESK.